This is a list of T cell receptor beta chains from one sample in a study of T cell responses to AZD1222 COVID-19 vaccine. Assay used: immunoSEQ multiplex PCR; TCRdb lists only in-frame clones, some missing. The sample consists of about 140,000 clones, over 90% of them appearing once. Specimen: peripheral blood, collected 28 days after the second AZD1222 dose. The receptors were sampled from an adult who received the AZD1222 COVID-19 vaccine. Each CDR3 is given with its conserved first and last residue. Fields, in order: clone size, V gene, D gene, J gene, CDR3 DNA, CDR3 protein. A D gene is named only where the DNA matches it firmly. Size tells how often a clone was seen (once, few, many) or the class of an expanded clone, and some rows leave it out.

>.|TRBV28|TRBD1|TRBJ1-1
TGTGCCAGCACGTCGACAGGGGAGGAGTGGAACACTGAAGCTTTCTTT
CASTSTGEEWNTEAFF
>few|TRBV28|.|TRBJ2-5
TGTGCCAGCAGTTTAAGGGAACCGGAGACCCAGTACTTC
CASSLREPETQYF
>.|TRBV29-1|.|TRBJ2-2
TGCAGCGTTGGACCTCCCGGGGGCAACACCGGGGAGCTGTTTTTT
CSVGPPGGNTGELFF
>.|TRBV18|TRBD1|TRBJ1-1
TGTGCCAGCTCTCGCGGACAGGGAGAGACTGAAGCTTTCTTT
CASSRGQGETEAFF
>.|TRBV29-1|.|TRBJ1-1
TGCAGCGTTGGACAGCAGGGGAACACTGAAGCTTTCTTT
CSVGQQGNTEAFF
>.|TRBV3-1/TRBV3-2|.|TRBJ2-3
TGTGCCAGCAGCCGGACAGTAGATACGCAGTATTTT
CASSRTVDTQYF
>.|TRBV27|.|TRBJ2-4
TGTGCCAGCACCAACCCCGCGCATCAGGGCCTACTAATCAAAAACATTCAGTACTTC
CASTNPAHQGLLIKNIQYF
>.|TRBV14|TRBD1|TRBJ1-1
TGTGCCAGCAGCCAAGTGGGGTTTTACCGGGACAGGGGACTTGAAGCTTTCTTT
CASSQVGFYRDRGLEAFF
>.|TRBV6-5|TRBD1|TRBJ1-6
TGTGCCAGCAGTACTATTGGGACAGGAAATTCACCCCTCCACTTT
CASSTIGTGNSPLHF
>.|TRBV5-1|.|TRBJ1-2
TGCGCCAGCAGCTTGGCAGGCTCTTCCGGCTATGGCTACACCTTC
CASSLAGSSGYGYTF
>.|TRBV10-3|.|TRBJ2-7
TGTGCCATCAGTGAGAGGATGGGGCAGAGCTCCTACGAGCAGTACTTC
CAISERMGQSSYEQYF
>.|TRBV7-2|TRBD1|TRBJ1-2
TGTGCCAGCAGTTTAGCCGGGACAGGGTACTATGGCTACACCTTC
CASSLAGTGYYGYTF
>.|TRBV25-1|.|TRBJ1-4
TGTGCCAGCAGTGAGTACCTCGGGCCTAATGAAAAACTGTTTTTT
CASSEYLGPNEKLFF
>.|TRBV2|TRBD1|TRBJ1-4
TGTGCCAGCAGATGGACAGGAGAGAATGAAAAACTGTTTTTT
CASRWTGENEKLFF
>.|TRBV6-1|.|TRBJ2-1
TGTGCCAGCAGTGATAACTTTTCCAATGAGCAGTTCTTC
CASSDNFSNEQFF
>.|TRBV5-1|TRBD2|TRBJ2-2
TGCGCCAGCAGCGTAGGGACTAGCGGGAGGTCCGCCGGGGAGCTGTTTTTT
CASSVGTSGRSAGELFF
>.|TRBV7-6|TRBD1|TRBJ2-7
TGTGCCAGCAGCTTCCCGGGACAGGGGGCATTCAACGAGCAGTACTTC
CASSFPGQGAFNEQYF
>.|TRBV5-1|TRBD1|TRBJ1-1
TGCGCCAGCAGCTCGTCCATGACAGGGGGCACTGAAGCTTTCTTT
CASSSSMTGGTEAFF
>.|TRBV25-1|TRBD1|TRBJ1-2
TGTGCCAGCGCTGGGGGGGCAGGGGGAGCTAACTATGGCTACACCTTC
CASAGGAGGANYGYTF
>.|TRBV28|.|TRBJ1-2
TGTGCCAGCATGGAAGGTTCTGGAGCTAACTATGGCTACACCTTC
CASMEGSGANYGYTF
>.|TRBV5-1|TRBD1|TRBJ2-1
TGCGCCAGCAGCCCGGCCCAGCCAGGGGGAAATGAGCAGTTCTTC
CASSPAQPGGNEQFF
>once|TRBV18|.|TRBJ2-3
TGTGCCAGCTCACCACAGGGGAGCACAGATACGCAGTATTTT
CASSPQGSTDTQYF
>.|TRBV11-2|.|TRBJ1-6
TGTGCCAGCAGTAGAGAGGCGGTAGATTCACCCCTCCACTTT
CASSREAVDSPLHF
>.|TRBV3-1/TRBV3-2|TRBD1|TRBJ1-4
TGTGCCAGCAGCCCCGGGACAGGGTATGAAAAACTGTTTTTT
CASSPGTGYEKLFF
>.|TRBV7-9|.|TRBJ1-1
TGTGCCAGCAGCTTCCTTTTGTCGGGGAGCACTGAAGCTTTCTTT
CASSFLLSGSTEAFF
>.|TRBV6-2/TRBV6-3|.|TRBJ1-5
TGTGCCAGCAGCCCCTGGGCCGGGTCCCGCAATCAGCCCCAGCATTTT
CASSPWAGSRNQPQHF
>.|TRBV7-9|TRBD1|TRBJ2-1
TGTGCCAGCAGCTACGAACAGGGGGCTGGGAAGTTCTTC
CASSYEQGAGKFF
>.|TRBV7-2|.|TRBJ1-1
TGTGCCAGCAGCTCACAAACAGGGAGGACTGAAGCTTTCTTT
CASSSQTGRTEAFF
>.|TRBV5-1|.|TRBJ2-1
TGCGCCAGCAGCTTGGTCCCGGGAGATTACAATGAGCAGTTCTTC
CASSLVPGDYNEQFF
>.|TRBV12-2|.|TRBJ2-1
TGTGCAAGTCGCCCATCGGGACTAGCGCGGAGGTTCCCAACCTACAATGAGCAGTTCTTC
CASRPSGLARRFPTYNEQFF
>.|TRBV10-2|.|TRBJ2-5
TGCGCCAGCAGTGGTAATACCCAAGAGACCCAGTACTTC
CASSGNTQETQYF
>.|TRBV28|.|TRBJ1-1
TGCGAAGTCACAACGGCGAACACTGAGGCTTTCTTT
CEVTTANTEAFF
>.|TRBV6-1|.|TRBJ2-7
TGTGCCAGCAGTGAAGCGGTGGGCAGACTGGGGGAGCAGTACTTC
CASSEAVGRLGEQYF
>.|TRBV3-1/TRBV3-2|.|TRBJ2-2
TGTGCCAGCAGCCTCTACGGCGGGGAGCTGTTTTTT
CASSLYGGELFF
>.|TRBV7-9|TRBD1|TRBJ1-2
TGTGCCAGCAACCCCGACAGGGGTTTCGGGAACTATGGCTACACCTTC
CASNPDRGFGNYGYTF
>.|TRBV6-6|TRBD1|TRBJ2-1
TGTGCCAGCAGTTACGAGACAGGGTACAATGAGCAGTTCTTC
CASSYETGYNEQFF
>.|TRBV10-3|TRBD2|TRBJ2-1
TGTGCCATCAGCTTACCCGGACTAGCGGGAGTAAATGAGCAGTTCTTC
CAISLPGLAGVNEQFF
>.|TRBV4-3|.|TRBJ1-5
TGCGCCAGCAGCCAAGTAAGAAATCAGCCCCAGCATTTT
CASSQVRNQPQHF
>.|TRBV27|TRBD1|TRBJ2-1
TGTGCCAGCACTCTCTCGGGACAGGGAATAAATGAGCAGTTCTTC
CASTLSGQGINEQFF
>once|TRBV7-9|.|TRBJ2-5
TGTGCCAGCAGCTTAGGTTCCCCGCTGGGGGAGACCCAGTACTTC
CASSLGSPLGETQYF
>.|TRBV19|.|TRBJ1-2
TGTGCCAGTAGTATAGAAAGAAGGAGGGGAAACTATGGCTACACCTTC
CASSIERRRGNYGYTF
>.|TRBV5-6|TRBD1|TRBJ2-7
TGTGCCAGCAGCTTACCCCGGGACAGGGCTACCTACGAGCAGTACTTC
CASSLPRDRATYEQYF
>.|TRBV28|TRBD1|TRBJ1-3
TGTGCCAGCAGTTCAACAGGGGAGGGAAACACCATATATTTT
CASSSTGEGNTIYF
>once|TRBV25-1|.|TRBJ2-3
TGTGCCAGTAGCTTAACTAGCCCCCCAGATACGCAGTATTTT
CASSLTSPPDTQYF
>.|TRBV19|.|TRBJ2-2
TGTGCCAGTAGTATGGGTGGGAGCCACACCGGGGAGCTGTTTTTT
CASSMGGSHTGELFF
>.|TRBV9|.|TRBJ1-3
TGTGCCAGCAGCGTAGACGGCAGCTCTGGAAACACCATATATTTT
CASSVDGSSGNTIYF
>.|TRBV27|TRBD1|TRBJ1-5
TGTGCCAGCAGTTTTCTCCCAGCAGGGGGATCCAATCAGCCCCAGCATTTT
CASSFLPAGGSNQPQHF
>.|TRBV6-1|.|TRBJ2-2
TGTGCCAGCAGTGACAGATACCGCACGACCGGGGAGCTGTTTTTT
CASSDRYRTTGELFF
>once|TRBV3-1/TRBV3-2|.|TRBJ2-7
TGTGCCAGCAGCCAAGGGAGCTCCGGGCAGTACTTC
CASSQGSSGQYF
>.|TRBV28|.|TRBJ1-6
TGTGCCAGCAGTTTACCGTTCGGGGGCTATTCACCCCTCCACTTT
CASSLPFGGYSPLHF
>.|TRBV5-4|TRBD2|TRBJ2-7
TGTGCCAGCAGCTTGCCTAGCGGGAGTCTAGGCGAGCAGTACTTC
CASSLPSGSLGEQYF
>.|TRBV29-1|.|TRBJ2-5
TGCAGCGGACAACAGTTCCAAGAGACCCAGTACTTC
CSGQQFQETQYF
>.|TRBV7-3|TRBD1|TRBJ1-2
TGTGCCAGCAGCAGGGACAGGGGTTATGGCTACACCTTC
CASSRDRGYGYTF
>.|TRBV7-9|.|TRBJ2-7
TGTGCCAGCAGCTTAGGAGTTAACGATCTGTACTTC
CASSLGVNDLYF
>.|TRBV5-1|.|TRBJ1-1
TGCGCCAGCAGCTACGGGATACCGAACACTGAAGCTTTCTTT
CASSYGIPNTEAFF
>once|TRBV10-1|.|TRBJ2-2
TGCGCCAGCAGAGAAGCTAGCGCCACCGGGGAGCTGTTTTTT
CASREASATGELFF
>.|TRBV6-6|TRBD1|TRBJ1-1
TGTGCCAGCAGTCTTGGACAGGGGACCACTGAAGCTTTCTTT
CASSLGQGTTEAFF
>.|TRBV6-2/TRBV6-3|.|TRBJ2-1
TGTGCCAGCAGTCTACGGAGTGAGCAGTTCTTC
CASSLRSEQFF
>.|TRBV19|.|TRBJ1-3
TGTGCCAGTAGACCGCTGACCGGCTCTGGAAACACCATATATTTT
CASRPLTGSGNTIYF